This TCR beta chain was identified in a study of T cells in Graves' hyperthyroidism and ophthalmopathy. This clonotype was found many times. Germline CDR1 reads SGHAT; CDR2 reads FQNNGV. The J segment lost 2 bases and the V segment lost 3 bases, leaving 4 bases of the junction unmatched. This CDR3 is 15 amino acids long. Amplification of TCR beta CDR3 regions used RNA as the template. HTBI primers were employed in a first-round RT-PCR of the TCR CDR3. Each CDR3 protein is one row after TCRdb ran MiXCR on the multiplex PCR reads. Here the sample spans some 250,000 distinct CDR3 sequences, about 14% being singletons.

Source material: blood. This sequence was found in a woman aged 40 to 50 with Graves' hyperthyroidism that later progressed to Graves' ophthalmopathy. The chain has TRBV11-2 and TRBJ2-5; 9 nucleotides match TRBD2. The CDR3 DNA is TGTGCCAGCAGCTTTAGCGGGAGTTCTCAAGAGACCCAGTACTTC. Its protein is CASSFSGSSQETQYF.